This T cell receptor beta chain emerged from a study of cytomegalovirus exposure and HLA in healthy donors. Study details: Unique TCRs from HLA-typed donors, approximately 80 million of them, were held in an early data release.

Those who donated were healthy bone marrow donors. The study ran its PCR with 60 Vbeta and 13 Jbeta primers. Some clones are missing from TCRdb's copy, which holds only in-frame ones; the method was immunoSEQ multiplex PCR. This sample has 200,000 to 250,000 clones, with around 64% found just once. This clone has only one observation. Trimming stripped 8 bases from V and 1 base from J, with 18 bases between. The germline CDR1 and CDR2 sequences are MDHEN and SYDVKM. CDR3 size: 16 residues. Sequencing input: PBMCs. The chain has TRBV28 and TRBJ1-5; D is possibly TRBD1 (6 bases). The receptor's source is a man in his forties in good health and CMV-seropositive. CDR3 amino acids: CASGTTGWTSNQPQHF. CDR3 DNA: TGTGCCAGCGGCACAACAGGGTGGACGAGCAATCAGCCCCAGCATTTT.